These 2 T cell receptor beta chains were all obtained from the same sample, sequenced in a study of control samples from healthy donors and cancer patients. Assay used: immunoSEQ multiplex PCR; TCRdb lists only in-frame clones, some missing. Here the sample spans around 84,000 clones, approximately 80% being singletons. The sequencing input was PBMCs. Source of these receptors: a man aged 60-69 years with head and neck cancer.

This chain connects TRBV28 to TRBJ2-2; tentative D call: TRBD1 (5 bases). The CDR3 sequence is 12 residues long. Germline V gives CDR1 MDHEN, CDR2 SYDVKM. The CDR3 DNA sequence: TGTGCAATGGGGCCGTCGGGCGGGGAGCTGTTTTTT. It yields the protein CAMGPSGGELFF. Combining the CDR3 with reference TRBV28 and TRBJ2-2 gives the whole variable domain DVKVTQSSRYLVKRTGEKVFLECVQDMDHENMFWYRQDPGLGLRLIYFSYDVKMKEKGDIPEGYSVSREKKERFSLILESASTNQTSMYLCAMGPSGGELFFGEGSRLTVL.

This chain uses TRBV11-2 with TRBJ1-1; D gene unclear. V was clipped by 0 bases and J by 6 bases, with 11 bases between them. This CDR3 region has 14 residues. CDR1 is SGHAT, CDR2 FQNNGV, per germline. The chain's CDR3 is CASSLDYGLPEAFF. The CDR3 nucleotides read TGTGCCAGCAGCTTAGATTACGGACTGCCTGAAGCTTTCTTT.